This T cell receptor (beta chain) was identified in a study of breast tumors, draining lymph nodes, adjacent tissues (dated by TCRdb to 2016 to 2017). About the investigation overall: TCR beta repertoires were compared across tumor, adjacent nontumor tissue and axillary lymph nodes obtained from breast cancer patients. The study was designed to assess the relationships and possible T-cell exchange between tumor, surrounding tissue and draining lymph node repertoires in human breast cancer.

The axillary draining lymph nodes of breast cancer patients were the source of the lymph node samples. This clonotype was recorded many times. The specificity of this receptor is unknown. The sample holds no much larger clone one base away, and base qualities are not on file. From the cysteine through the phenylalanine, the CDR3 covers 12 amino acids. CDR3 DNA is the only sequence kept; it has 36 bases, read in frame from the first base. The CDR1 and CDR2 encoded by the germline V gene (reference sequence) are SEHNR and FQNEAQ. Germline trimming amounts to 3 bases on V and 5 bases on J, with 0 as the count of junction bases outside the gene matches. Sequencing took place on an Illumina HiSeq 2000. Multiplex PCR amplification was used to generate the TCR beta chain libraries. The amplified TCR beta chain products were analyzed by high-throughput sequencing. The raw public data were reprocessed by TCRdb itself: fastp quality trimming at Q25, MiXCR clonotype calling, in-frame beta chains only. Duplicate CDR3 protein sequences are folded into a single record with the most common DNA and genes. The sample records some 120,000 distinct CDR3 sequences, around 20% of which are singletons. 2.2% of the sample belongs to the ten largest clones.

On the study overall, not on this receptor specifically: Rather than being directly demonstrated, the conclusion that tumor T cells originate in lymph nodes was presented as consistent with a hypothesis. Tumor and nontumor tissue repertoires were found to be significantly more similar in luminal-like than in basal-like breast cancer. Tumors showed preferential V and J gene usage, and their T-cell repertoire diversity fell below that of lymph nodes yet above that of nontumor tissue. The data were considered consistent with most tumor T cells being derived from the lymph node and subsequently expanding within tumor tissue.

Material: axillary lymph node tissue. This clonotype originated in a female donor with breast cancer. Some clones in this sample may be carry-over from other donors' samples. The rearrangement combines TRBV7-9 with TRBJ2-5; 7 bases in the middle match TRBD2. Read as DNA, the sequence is TGTGCCAGCAGCTTCGGGAGGGAGACCCAGTACTTC. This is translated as CASSFGRETQYF.